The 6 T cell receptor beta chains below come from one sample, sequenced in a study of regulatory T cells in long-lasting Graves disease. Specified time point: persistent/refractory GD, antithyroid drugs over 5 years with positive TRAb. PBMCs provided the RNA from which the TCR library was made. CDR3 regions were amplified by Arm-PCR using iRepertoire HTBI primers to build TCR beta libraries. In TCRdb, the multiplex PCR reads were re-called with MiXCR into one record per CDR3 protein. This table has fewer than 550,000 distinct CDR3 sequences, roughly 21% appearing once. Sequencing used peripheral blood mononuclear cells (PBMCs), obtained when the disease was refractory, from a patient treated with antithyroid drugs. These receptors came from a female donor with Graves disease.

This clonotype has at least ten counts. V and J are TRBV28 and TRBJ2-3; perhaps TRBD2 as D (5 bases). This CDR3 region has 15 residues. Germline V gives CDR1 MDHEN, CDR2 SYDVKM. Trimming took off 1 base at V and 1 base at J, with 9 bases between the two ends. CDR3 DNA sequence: TGTGCCAGCAGTTTATCCCGGGGAGGCACAGATACGCAGTATTTT. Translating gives CASSLSRGGTDTQYF.

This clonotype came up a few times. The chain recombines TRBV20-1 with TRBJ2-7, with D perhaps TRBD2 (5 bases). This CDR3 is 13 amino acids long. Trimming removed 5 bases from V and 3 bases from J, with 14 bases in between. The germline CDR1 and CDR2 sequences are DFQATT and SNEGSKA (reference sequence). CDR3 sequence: CSAVDSLIYEQYF. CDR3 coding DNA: TGCAGTGCTGTGGACTCCCTGATCTACGAGCAGTACTTC.

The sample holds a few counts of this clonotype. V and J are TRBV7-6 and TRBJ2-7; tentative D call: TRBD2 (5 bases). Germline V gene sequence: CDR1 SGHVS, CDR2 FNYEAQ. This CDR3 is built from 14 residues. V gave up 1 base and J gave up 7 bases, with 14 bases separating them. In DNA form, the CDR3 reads TGTGCCAGCAGCTTAGGAGAGACTCCGGGGGAGCAGTACTTC. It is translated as CASSLGETPGEQYF.

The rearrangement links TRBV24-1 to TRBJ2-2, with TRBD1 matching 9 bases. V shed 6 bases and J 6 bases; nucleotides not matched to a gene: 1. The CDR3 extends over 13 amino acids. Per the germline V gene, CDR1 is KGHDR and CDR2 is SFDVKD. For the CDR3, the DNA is TGTGCCACCAGTCGACAGGGGGCCGGGGAGCTGTTTTTT. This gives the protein CATSRQGAGELFF.

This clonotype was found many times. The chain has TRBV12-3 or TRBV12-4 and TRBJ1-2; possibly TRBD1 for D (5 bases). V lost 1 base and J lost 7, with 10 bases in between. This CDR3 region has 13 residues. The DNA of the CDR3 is TGTGCCAGCAGTTTAGATTATGGGGGTGGCTACACCTTC. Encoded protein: CASSLDYGGGYTF.

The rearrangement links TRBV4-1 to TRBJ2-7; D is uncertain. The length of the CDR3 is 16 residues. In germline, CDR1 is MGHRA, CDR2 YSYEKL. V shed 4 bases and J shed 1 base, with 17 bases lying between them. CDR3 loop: CASSLGWVGISYEQYF. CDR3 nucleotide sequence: TGCGCCAGCAGCCTAGGGTGGGTAGGTATATCCTACGAGCAGTACTTC.